This is a list of T cell receptor beta chains from one sample in a study of blood T cell repertoires in COVID-19. Sequencing was performed with immunoSEQ multiplex PCR; in TCRdb, only in-frame clones are kept and a portion is missing. The data hold a few hundred thousand clones, with 87% observed a single time. Sequencing was done on a sample of PBMCs or T cells enriched from blood (not recorded which). Every receptor here comes from a woman aged 18-30 years who had recovered from COVID-19. Both conserved end residues are part of each CDR3. A D gene is named only where the DNA matches it firmly. A row's size may be missing; if present it is once, few, many or a size class.

d_gene	v_gene	abundance	j_gene	CDR3nt	CDR3aa
NA	TRBV5-4	NA	TRBJ1-1	TGTGCCAGCAGCTTGGGGGGAGAGGATCGGAACACTGAAGCTTTCTTT	CASSLGGEDRNTEAFF
NA	TRBV11-2	NA	TRBJ2-3	TGTGCCAGCAGCCTCTGGGGGAGGTCCCCGGGCACAGATACGCAGTATTTT	CASSLWGRSPGTDTQYF
NA	TRBV5-6	few	TRBJ1-2	TGTGCCAGCAGCTCCTTCCACTATGGCTACACCTTC	CASSSFHYGYTF
TRBD1	TRBV7-6	NA	TRBJ1-6	TGTGCCAGCAGCTTGGGACAGGGGGCTGATTCACCCCTCCACTTT	CASSLGQGADSPLHF
NA	TRBV27	medium-sized	TRBJ1-2	TGTGCCAGCAGTACGCGACCCACAGGGTCCTATGGCTACACCTTC	CASSTRPTGSYGYTF
NA	TRBV6-2/TRBV6-3	NA	TRBJ2-3	TGTGCCAGCAGTTCGAGTGGTTATACGCAGTATTTT	CASSSSGYTQYF
NA	TRBV6-2/TRBV6-3	NA	TRBJ1-6	TGTGCCAGCAGTTACTCGAGTACTAGGAATGGTTCACCCCTCCACTTT	CASSYSSTRNGSPLHF
TRBD1	TRBV5-1	NA	TRBJ1-2	TGCGCCAGCAGCTTGTTTTCAGGGGGCACAGAGAGCACCTTC	CASSLFSGGTESTF
TRBD1	TRBV28	NA	TRBJ2-7	TGTGCCAGCTTAAACAGGGGTTCCTACGAGCAGTACTTC	CASLNRGSYEQYF
TRBD2	TRBV28	few	TRBJ2-7	TGTGCCAGCAGTTTTCGACTAGCGGCCTACGAGCAGTACTTC	CASSFRLAAYEQYF
NA	TRBV9	once	TRBJ2-7	TGTGCCAGCTCCGAAGCCCCGGGACACCCCTACGAGCAGTACTTC	CASSEAPGHPYEQYF
NA	TRBV6-2/TRBV6-3	NA	TRBJ1-1	TGTGCCAGCAGTTACTCGACAGGACAAGGAATGAACACTGAAGCTTTCTTT	CASSYSTGQGMNTEAFF